This entry lists 7 T cell receptor beta chains sequenced from one sample in a study of CD4 T cells in relation to SARS-CoV-2 and coronaviruses. CD4+ T cells from unexposed donors were obtained before the COVID-19 pandemic (2011-2018). The cells were cultured for over eight days before CD4+ T cells were isolated. These receptors' targets are unknown. The assay was immunoSEQ multiplex PCR, and TCRdb's table has in-frame clones only and misses some. The sample records almost 30,000 clones, about three quarters being singletons. Specimen: CD4+ T cells from PBMCs, cultured in vitro. Receptor source: a human donor in good health.

The J gene is TRBJ1-2, the V gene TRBV3-1 (or the pseudogene TRBV3-2); D is possibly TRBD1 (5 bases). This CDR3 spans 13 amino acids. Germline-derived CDR1 and CDR2 are LGHDT and YNNKEL (reference sequence). V lost 3 bases and J 3 bases, leaving 8 bases between the germline ends. CDR3 sequence: CASSQGRHYGYTF. CDR3 bases: TGTGCCAGCAGCCAGGGACGACACTATGGCTACACCTTC.

The V call is TRBV4-3, the J call TRBJ2-6; D remains unclear. Looked up from germline, CDR1 is LGHNA and CDR2 is YSLEER. The CDR3 runs 15 residues. The V end lost 0 bases, the J end lost 3 bases, and 6 bases lay between the germline ends. For the CDR3, the DNA is TGCGCCAGCAGCCAAGAAGTAGGTGGGGCCAACGTCCTGACTTTC. Translation gives CASSQEVGGANVLTF.

The gene calls are TRBV18 and TRBJ2-7, with D hard to call. The CDR3 is 14 amino acids. Germline CDR1 and CDR2: KGHSH and LQKENI. V shed 3 bases and J shed 2 bases, with 11 bases lying between them. The CDR3 bases are TGTGCCAGCTCACCCTACATAGGGACCTACGAGCAGTACTTC. This encodes CASSPYIGTYEQYF.

The chain couples TRBV13 to TRBJ2-2; 8 positions agree with TRBD2. J gave up 6 bases and V 3 bases, and 9 bases lay outside the gene matches. Per the germline V gene, CDR1 is PRHDT and CDR2 is FYEKMQ (reference sequence). The CDR3 covers 16 residues. The chain's CDR3 is CASSLRDGGAAGELFF. The CDR3 nucleotides read TGTGCCAGCAGCTTGCGGGACGGGGGGGCTGCCGGGGAGCTGTTTTTT.

V gene TRBV6-2 or TRBV6-3 combines with J gene TRBJ2-3; D not resolved. CDR1 MNHEY and CDR2 SVGEGT come from the germline V gene. V shed 5 bases and J shed 0 bases, with 9 bases lying between them. The CDR3 spans 14 residues. The CDR3 here is CASSEQRSTDTQYF. The CDR3 coding sequence is TGTGCCAGCAGTGAGCAGAGAAGCACAGATACGCAGTATTTT.

This clone was counted a few times. This chain uses TRBV19 with TRBJ2-4, with D perhaps assigned TRBD1 or TRBD2 (6 bases each). This CDR3 comprises 15 residues. Germline CDR1 is LNHDA and CDR2 is SQIVND (reference sequence). V was pared by 5 bases and J by 0 bases, with 11 bases between. CDR3: CASSDRGQAKNIQYF. CDR3 DNA: TGTGCCAGTAGTGATCGGGGGCAAGCCAAAAACATTCAGTACTTC. Supplemented by reference TRBV19 and TRBJ2-4, the full variable domain reads DGGITQSPKYLFRKEGQNVTLSCEQNLNHDAMYWYRQDPGQGLRLIYYSQIVNDFQKGDIAEGYSVSREKKESFPLTVTSAQKNPTAFYLCASSDRGQAKNIQYFGAGTRLSVL.

V is TRBV5-1 and J is TRBJ2-7; perhaps TRBD1 as D (6 bases). V lost 4 bases to trimming and J lost 7 bases, with 21 bases between them. CDR1 is SGHRS and CDR2 is YFSETQ in the germline V gene. The CDR3 is made up of 15 amino acids. CDR3 nucleotide sequence: TGCGCCAGCAGCCCTTCTCCACAGGGATTTTGGGAGCAGTACTTC. The encoded protein is CASSPSPQGFWEQYF.